This T cell receptor beta chain was captured by sequencing in a study of STAT5B mutations in CD4+ large granular lymphocyte leukemia. Profiled with immunoSEQ multiplex PCR; TCRdb holds only in-frame clones, not every one. The sample includes 30,000 or so clones, 65% to 85% of them seen just once. Between the trimmed V and J ends, which lost 5 bases and 4 bases, there was a span of 8 bases. The CDR3 covers 11 residues. Per germline, CDR1 GTSNPN and CDR2 SVGIG (reference sequence). The source material was CD4+ T cells from blood buffy coats. This chain joins TRBV30 and TRBJ1-2; D remains unclear. This TCR was recovered from a human donor in good health. The CDR3 reads CAWLLGYGYTF. The CDR3 coding sequence is TGTGCCTGGCTTCTTGGCTATGGCTACACCTTC.